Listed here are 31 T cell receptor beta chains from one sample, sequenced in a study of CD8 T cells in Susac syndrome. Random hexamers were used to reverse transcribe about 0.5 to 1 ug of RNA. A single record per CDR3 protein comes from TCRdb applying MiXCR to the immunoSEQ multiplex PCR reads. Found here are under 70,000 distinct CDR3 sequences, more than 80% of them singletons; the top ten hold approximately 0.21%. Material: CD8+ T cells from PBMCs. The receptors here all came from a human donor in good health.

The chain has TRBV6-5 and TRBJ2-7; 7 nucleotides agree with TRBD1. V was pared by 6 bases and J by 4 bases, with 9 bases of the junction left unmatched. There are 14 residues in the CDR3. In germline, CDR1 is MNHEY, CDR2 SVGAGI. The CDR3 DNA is TGTGCCAGCAGCACGGACAGGAGACTGTACGAGCAGTACTTC. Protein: CASSTDRRLYEQYF.

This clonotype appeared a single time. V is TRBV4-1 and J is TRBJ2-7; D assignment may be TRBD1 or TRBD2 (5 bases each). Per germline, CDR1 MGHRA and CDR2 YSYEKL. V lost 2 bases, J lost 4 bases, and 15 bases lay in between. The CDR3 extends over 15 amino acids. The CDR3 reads CASSQRGAASYEQYF. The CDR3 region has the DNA TGCGCCAGCAGCCAAAGAGGGGCAGCGTCTTACGAGCAGTACTTC.

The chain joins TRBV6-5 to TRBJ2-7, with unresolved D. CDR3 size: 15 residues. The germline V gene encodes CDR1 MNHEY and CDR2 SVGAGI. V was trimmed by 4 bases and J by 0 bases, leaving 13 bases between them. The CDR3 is CASSSRLESSYEQYF. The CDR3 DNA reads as TGTGCCAGCAGTTCCCGCCTGGAGAGCTCCTACGAGCAGTACTTC.

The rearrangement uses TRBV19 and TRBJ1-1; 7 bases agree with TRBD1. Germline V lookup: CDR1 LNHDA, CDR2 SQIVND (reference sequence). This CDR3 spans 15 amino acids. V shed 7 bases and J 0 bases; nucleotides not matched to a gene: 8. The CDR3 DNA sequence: TGTGCCAGTACCCCGGGACAGACTGTGAACACTGAAGCTTTCTTT. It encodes CASTPGQTVNTEAFF. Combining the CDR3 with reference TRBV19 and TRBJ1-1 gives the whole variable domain DGGITQSPKYLFRKEGQNVTLSCEQNLNHDAMYWYRQDPGQGLRLIYYSQIVNDFQKGDIAEGYSVSREKKESFPLTVTSAQKNPTAFYLCASTPGQTVNTEAFFGQGTRLTVV.

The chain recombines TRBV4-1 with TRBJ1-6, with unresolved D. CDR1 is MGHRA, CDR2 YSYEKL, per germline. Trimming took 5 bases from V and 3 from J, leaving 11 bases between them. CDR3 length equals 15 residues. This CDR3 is CASSLLAGYNSPLHF. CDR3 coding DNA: TGCGCCAGCAGCTTACTGGCTGGCTATAATTCACCCCTCCACTTT.

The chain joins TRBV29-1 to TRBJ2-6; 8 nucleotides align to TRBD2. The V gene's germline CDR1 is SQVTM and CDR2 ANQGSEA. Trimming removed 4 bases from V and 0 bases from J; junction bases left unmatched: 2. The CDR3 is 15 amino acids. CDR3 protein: CSVAGTSSGANVLTF. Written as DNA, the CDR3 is TGCAGCGTTGCCGGGACTAGCTCTGGGGCCAACGTCCTGACTTTC.

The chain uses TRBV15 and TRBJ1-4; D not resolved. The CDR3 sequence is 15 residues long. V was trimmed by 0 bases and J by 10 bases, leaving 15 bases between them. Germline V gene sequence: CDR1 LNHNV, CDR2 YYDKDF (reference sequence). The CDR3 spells CATSREGLTLGKLFF. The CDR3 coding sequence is TGTGCCACCAGCAGAGAGGGTCTAACACTAGGAAAACTGTTTTTT.

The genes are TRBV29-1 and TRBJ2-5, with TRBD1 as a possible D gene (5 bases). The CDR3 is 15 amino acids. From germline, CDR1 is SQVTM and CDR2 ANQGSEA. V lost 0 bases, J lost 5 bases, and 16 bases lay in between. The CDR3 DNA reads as TGCAGCGTTGAAGAGGCGGCCAGTCCAGGGGAGACCCAGTACTTC. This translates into CSVEEAASPGETQYF.

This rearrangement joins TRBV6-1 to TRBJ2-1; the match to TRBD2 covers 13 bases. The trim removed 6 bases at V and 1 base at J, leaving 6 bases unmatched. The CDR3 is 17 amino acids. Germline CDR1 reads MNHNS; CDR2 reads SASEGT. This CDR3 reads CASSLTSGGRSYNEQFF. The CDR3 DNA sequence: TGTGCCAGCAGCCTGACTAGCGGGGGGCGTTCCTACAATGAGCAGTTCTTC.

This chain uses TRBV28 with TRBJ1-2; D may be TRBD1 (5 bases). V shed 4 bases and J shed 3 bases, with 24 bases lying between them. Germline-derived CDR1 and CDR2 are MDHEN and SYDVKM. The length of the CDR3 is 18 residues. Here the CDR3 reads CASSYDSEGQGDDYGYTF. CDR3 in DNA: TGTGCCAGCAGTTACGACTCGGAAGGGCAGGGCGACGACTATGGCTACACCTTC.

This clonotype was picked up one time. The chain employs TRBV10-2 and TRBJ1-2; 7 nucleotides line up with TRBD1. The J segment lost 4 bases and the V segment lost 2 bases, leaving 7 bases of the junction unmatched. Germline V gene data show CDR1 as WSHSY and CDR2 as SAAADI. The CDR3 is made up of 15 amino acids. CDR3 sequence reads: CASSEEGAALYGYTF. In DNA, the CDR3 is TGCGCCAGCAGTGAGGAGGGGGCTGCCCTCTATGGCTACACCTTC.

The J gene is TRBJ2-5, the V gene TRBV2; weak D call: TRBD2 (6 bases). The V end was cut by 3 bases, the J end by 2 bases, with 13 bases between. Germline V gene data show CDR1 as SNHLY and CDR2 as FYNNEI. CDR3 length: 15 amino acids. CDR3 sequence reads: CASSEEGYGQETQYF. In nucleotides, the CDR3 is TGTGCCAGCAGTGAGGAGGGGTATGGACAAGAGACCCAGTACTTC. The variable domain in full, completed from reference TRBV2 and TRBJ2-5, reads EPEVTQTPSHQVTQMGQEVILRCVPISNHLYFYWYRQILGQKVEFLVSFYNNEISEKSEIFDDQFSVERPDGSNFTLKIRSTKLEDSAMYFCASSEEGYGQETQYFGPGTRLLVL.

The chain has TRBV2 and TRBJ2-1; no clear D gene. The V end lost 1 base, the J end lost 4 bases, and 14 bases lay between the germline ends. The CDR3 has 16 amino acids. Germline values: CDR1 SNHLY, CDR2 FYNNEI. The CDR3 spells CASSEVIDGPYNEQFF. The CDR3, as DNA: TGTGCCAGCAGTGAAGTGATCGACGGACCGTACAATGAGCAGTTCTTC.

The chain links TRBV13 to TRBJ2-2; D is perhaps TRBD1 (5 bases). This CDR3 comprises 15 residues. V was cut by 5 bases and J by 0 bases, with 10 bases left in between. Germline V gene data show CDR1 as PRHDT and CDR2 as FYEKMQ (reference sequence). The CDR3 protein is CASSPGQPNTGELFF. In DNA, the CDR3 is TGTGCCAGCAGCCCCGGACAACCGAACACCGGGGAGCTGTTTTTT.

In DNA form, the CDR3 reads TGCGCCAGCAGCCAAGATGACGGGGCCGAGGAGCTGTTTTTT. Its protein product is CASSQDDGAEELFF. The rearrangement joins TRBV4-3 to TRBJ2-2; D possibly matches TRBD1 or TRBD2 (5 bases each). CDR1 LGHNA and CDR2 YSLEER come from the germline V gene. This CDR3 comprises 14 residues. V was pared by 0 bases and J by 10 bases, with 12 bases between.

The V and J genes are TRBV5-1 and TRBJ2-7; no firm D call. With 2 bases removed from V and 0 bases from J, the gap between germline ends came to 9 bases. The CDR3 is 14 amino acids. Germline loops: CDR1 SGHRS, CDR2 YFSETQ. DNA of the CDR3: TGCGCCAGCAGCTTTCGCCCTAACTCCTACGAGCAGTACTTC. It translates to CASSFRPNSYEQYF. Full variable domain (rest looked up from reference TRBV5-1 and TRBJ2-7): KAGVTQTPRYLIKTRGQQVTLSCSPISGHRSVSWYQQTPGQGLQFLFEYFSETQRNKGNFPGRFSGRQFSNSRSEMNVSTLELGDSALYLCASSFRPNSYEQYFGPGTRLTVT.

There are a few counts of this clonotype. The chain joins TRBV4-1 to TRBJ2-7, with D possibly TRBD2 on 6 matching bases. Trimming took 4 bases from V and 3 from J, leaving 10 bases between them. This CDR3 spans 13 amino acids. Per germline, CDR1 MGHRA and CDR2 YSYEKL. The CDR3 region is CASSRLGGYEQYF. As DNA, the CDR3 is TGCGCCAGCAGCCGTCTGGGGGGCTACGAGCAGTACTTC.

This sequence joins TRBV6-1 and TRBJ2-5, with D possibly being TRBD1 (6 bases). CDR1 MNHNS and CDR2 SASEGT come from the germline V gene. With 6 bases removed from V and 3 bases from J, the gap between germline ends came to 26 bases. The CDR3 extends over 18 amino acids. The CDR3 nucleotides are TGTGCCAGCAGCGTAGGTTCGGGGACACCCAGGGGAAAAGAGACCCAGTACTTC. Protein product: CASSVGSGTPRGKETQYF.

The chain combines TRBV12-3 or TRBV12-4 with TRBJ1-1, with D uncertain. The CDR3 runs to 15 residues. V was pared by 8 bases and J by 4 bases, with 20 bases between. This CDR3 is CASSSNPGMSTEAFF. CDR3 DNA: TGTGCCAGCTCCTCCAATCCGGGGATGAGCACTGAAGCTTTCTTT.

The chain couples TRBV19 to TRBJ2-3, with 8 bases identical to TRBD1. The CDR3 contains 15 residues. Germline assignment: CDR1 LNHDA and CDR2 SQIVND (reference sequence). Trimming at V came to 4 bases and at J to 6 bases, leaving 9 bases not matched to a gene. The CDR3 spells CASSTDREGDDTQYF. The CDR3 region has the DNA TGTGCCAGTAGTACGGACAGGGAAGGGGACGATACGCAGTATTTT. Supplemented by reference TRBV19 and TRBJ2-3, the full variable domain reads DGGITQSPKYLFRKEGQNVTLSCEQNLNHDAMYWYRQDPGQGLRLIYYSQIVNDFQKGDIAEGYSVSREKKESFPLTVTSAQKNPTAFYLCASSTDREGDDTQYFGPGTRLTVL.

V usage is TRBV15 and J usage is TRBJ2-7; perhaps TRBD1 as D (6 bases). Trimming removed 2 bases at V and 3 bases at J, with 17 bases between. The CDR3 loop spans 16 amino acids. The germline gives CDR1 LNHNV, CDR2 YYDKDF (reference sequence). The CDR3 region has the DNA TGTGCCACCAGCAGATCTGCCAGGGGCTTTGTCTACGAGCAGTACTTC. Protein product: CATSRSARGFVYEQYF.

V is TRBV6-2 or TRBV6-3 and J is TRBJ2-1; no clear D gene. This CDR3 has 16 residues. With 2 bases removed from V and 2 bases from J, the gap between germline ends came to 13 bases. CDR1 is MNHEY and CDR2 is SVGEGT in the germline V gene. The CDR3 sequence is CASSYRFTEPYNEQFF. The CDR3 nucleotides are TGTGCCAGCAGTTACCGGTTTACAGAACCCTACAATGAGCAGTTCTTC.

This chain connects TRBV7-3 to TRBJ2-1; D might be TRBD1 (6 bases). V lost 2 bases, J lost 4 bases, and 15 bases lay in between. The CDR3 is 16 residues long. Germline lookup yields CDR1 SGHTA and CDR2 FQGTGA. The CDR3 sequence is CASSLWDTNGYNEQFF. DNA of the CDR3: TGTGCCAGCAGCTTATGGGACACAAATGGGTACAATGAGCAGTTCTTC.

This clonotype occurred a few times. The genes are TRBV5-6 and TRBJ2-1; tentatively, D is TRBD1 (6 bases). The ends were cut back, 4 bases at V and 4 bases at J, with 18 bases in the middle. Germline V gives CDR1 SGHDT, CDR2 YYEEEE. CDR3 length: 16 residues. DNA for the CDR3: TGTGCCAGCAGCGGCTCCCGGGACACTTTTTACAATGAGCAGTTCTTC. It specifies CASSGSRDTFYNEQFF.

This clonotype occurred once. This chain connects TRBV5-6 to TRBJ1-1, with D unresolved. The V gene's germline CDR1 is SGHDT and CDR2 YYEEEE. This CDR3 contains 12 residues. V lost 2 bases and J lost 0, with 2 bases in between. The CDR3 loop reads CASSFLNTEAFF. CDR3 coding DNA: TGTGCCAGCAGCTTTTTGAACACTGAAGCTTTCTTT. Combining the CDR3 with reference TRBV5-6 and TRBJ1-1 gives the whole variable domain DAGVTQSPTHLIKTRGQQVTLRCSPKSGHDTVSWYQQALGQGPQFIFQYYEEEERQRGNFPDRFSGHQFPNYSSELNVNALLLGDSALYLCASSFLNTEAFFGQGTRLTVV.

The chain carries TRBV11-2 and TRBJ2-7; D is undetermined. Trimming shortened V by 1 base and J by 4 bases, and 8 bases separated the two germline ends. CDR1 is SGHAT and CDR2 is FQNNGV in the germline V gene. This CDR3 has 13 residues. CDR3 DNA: TGTGCCAGCAGCTTAGGACTTACTTACGAGCAGTACTTC. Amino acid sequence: CASSLGLTYEQYF.

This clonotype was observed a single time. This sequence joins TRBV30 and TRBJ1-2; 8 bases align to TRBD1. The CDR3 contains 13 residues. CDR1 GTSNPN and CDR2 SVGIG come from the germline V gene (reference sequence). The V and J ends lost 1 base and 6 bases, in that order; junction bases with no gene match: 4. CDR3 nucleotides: TGTGCCTGGAGTGCGACAGGGGCGGATGGCTACACCTTC. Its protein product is CAWSATGADGYTF.

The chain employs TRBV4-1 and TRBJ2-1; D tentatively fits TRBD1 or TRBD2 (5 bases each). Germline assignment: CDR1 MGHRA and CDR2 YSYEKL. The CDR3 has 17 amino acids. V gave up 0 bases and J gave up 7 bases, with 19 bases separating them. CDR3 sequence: CASSQDMGDPEGNEQFF. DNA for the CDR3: TGCGCCAGCAGCCAAGATATGGGGGACCCCGAGGGAAATGAGCAGTTCTTC.

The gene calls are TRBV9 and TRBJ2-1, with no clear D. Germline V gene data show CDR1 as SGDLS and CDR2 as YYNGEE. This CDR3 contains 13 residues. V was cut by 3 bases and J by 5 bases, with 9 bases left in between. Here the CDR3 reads CASSDSTDNEQFF. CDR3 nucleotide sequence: TGTGCCAGCAGCGATAGCACCGACAATGAGCAGTTCTTC.

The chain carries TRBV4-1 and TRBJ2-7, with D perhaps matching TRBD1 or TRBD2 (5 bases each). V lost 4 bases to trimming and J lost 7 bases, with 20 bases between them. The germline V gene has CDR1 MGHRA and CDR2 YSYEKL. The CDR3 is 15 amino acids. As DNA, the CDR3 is TGCGCCAGCAGCCCCCTTGGGGGTACCCTAGTGGAGCAGTACTTC. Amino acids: CASSPLGGTLVEQYF.

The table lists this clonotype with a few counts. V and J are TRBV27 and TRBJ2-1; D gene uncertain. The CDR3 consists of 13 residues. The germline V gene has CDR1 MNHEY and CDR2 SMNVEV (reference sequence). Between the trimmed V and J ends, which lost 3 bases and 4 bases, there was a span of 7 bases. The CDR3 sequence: CASSLGNYNEQFF. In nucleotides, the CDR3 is TGTGCCAGCAGTTTGGGGAATTACAATGAGCAGTTCTTC.